These 14 T cell receptor beta chains were sequenced from one sample in a study of blood T cell repertoires in COVID-19. The protocol was immunoSEQ multiplex PCR, while the TCRdb copy is restricted to in-frame clones and leaves out a portion. The sample includes fewer than 250,000 clones, about 88% seen only once; the top ten take 1.5% to 2%. The sample comprised peripheral blood. Receptors originate from a man between 65 and 85 years old with acute or convalescent COVID-19.

The CDR3 loop is CASSLGLEKRDTQYF. CDR3 DNA: TGTGCCAGCTCACTTGGACTGGAAAAGAGGGATACGCAGTATTTT. The chain joins TRBV18 to TRBJ2-3; D is perhaps TRBD2 (5 bases). V was clipped by 4 bases and J by 6 bases, with 17 bases between them. The CDR3 runs to 15 residues. Germline assignment: CDR1 KGHSH and CDR2 LQKENI.

This clone was recorded once. The chain is built from TRBV4-1 and TRBJ2-7, with TRBD2 as a possible D gene (6 bases). The V end was cut by 4 bases, the J end by 5 bases, with 18 bases between. Germline CDR1 is MGHRA and CDR2 is YSYEKL. The CDR3 spans 15 residues. Written as DNA, the CDR3 is TGCGCCAGCAGCCGAGAGGGCCCTACTAGCAACGAGCAGTACTTC. As protein: CASSREGPTSNEQYF.

This clone was observed once. V and J are TRBV7-8 and TRBJ2-7, with 7 bases that match TRBD2. Looked up from germline, CDR1 is SGHVS and CDR2 is FQNEAQ. This CDR3 comprises 16 residues. V dropped 5 bases and J dropped 0; count of bases not matched to a gene: 10. The CDR3 protein is CASSPGGMTASYEQYF. DNA for the CDR3: TGTGCCAGCAGCCCCGGGGGGATGACTGCCTCCTACGAGCAGTACTTC.

The CDR3 DNA reads TGCGCCAGCAGCTTAAGGACAGGAAGCTCTGGGGCCAACGTCCTGACTTTC. As protein: CASSLRTGSSGANVLTF. This chain joins TRBV5-1 and TRBJ2-6; 7 nucleotides match TRBD1. After removal of 2 bases from V and 0 bases from J, the junction contained 5 bases not matched to a gene. Germline V gives CDR1 SGHRS, CDR2 YFSETQ. The CDR3 extends over 17 amino acids.

This chain connects TRBV9 to TRBJ1-2; a possible D gene is TRBD1 (5 bases). The CDR3 runs to 13 residues. Trimming removed 3 bases at V and 2 bases at J, with 8 bases between. Germline-derived CDR1 and CDR2 are SGDLS and YYNGEE. CDR3 loop: CASSGTRNYGYTF. For the CDR3, the DNA is TGTGCCAGCAGCGGGACAAGAAACTATGGCTACACCTTC.

The chain uses TRBV6-5 and TRBJ1-5, with D possibly TRBD1 on 6 matching bases. The CDR3 sequence is 14 residues long. Germline-derived CDR1 and CDR2 are MNHEY and SVGAGI. Trimming pared 6 bases from V and 9 bases from J, leaving 18 bases between. For the CDR3, the DNA is TGTGCCAGCAGCTCCTCGGGGGGCCCAGGGCCCCAGCATTTT. It codes for CASSSSGGPGPQHF.

V and J are TRBV5-6 and TRBJ2-7; 9 nucleotides line up with TRBD1. CDR1 and CDR2 (germline): SGHDT, YYEEEE. This CDR3 is built from 16 residues. J lost 2 bases, V lost 2 bases, and 8 bases had no gene match. This CDR3 reads CASSFWTGAGAYEQYF. In DNA, the CDR3 is TGTGCCAGCAGCTTTTGGACAGGGGCAGGGGCCTACGAGCAGTACTTC.

This clone was detected once. This rearrangement joins TRBV21-1 to TRBJ2-2; TRBD2 is the table's D call, not checked against the DNA. TRBV21-1 is classified as a pseudogene. The CDR3 totals 13 residues. The CDR3 region is CASSRRTGGELFF. For the CDR3, the DNA is TGTGCCAGCAGCAGACGGACGGGGGGGGAGCTGTTTTTT.

V usage is TRBV7-8 and J usage is TRBJ1-2, with a weak D call TRBD1 (5 bases). This CDR3 has 14 residues. The V and J ends lost 5 bases and 5 bases respectively, with 15 bases between them. Germline CDR1 SGHVS, CDR2 FQNEAQ. The CDR3 reads CASSQTAGGYGYTF. The CDR3 DNA is TGTGCCAGCAGCCAAACCGCCGGGGGGTATGGCTACACCTTC.

J is TRBJ2-7 and V is TRBV11-2, with 8 bases lining up with TRBD1. The length of the CDR3 is 16 residues. Germline CDR1 and CDR2: SGHAT and FQNNGV. Trimming removed 4 bases from V and 6 bases from J; junction bases left unmatched: 14. The DNA of the CDR3 is TGTGCCAGCAGCTCGAGAAGGACAGGGAAAGGTGGCGAGCAGTACTTC. Translated: CASSSRRTGKGGEQYF.

V and J are TRBV10-2 and TRBJ2-7, with D perhaps TRBD2 (6 bases). This CDR3 has 15 amino acids. V lost 7 bases to trimming and J lost 6 bases, with 22 bases between them. Germline values: CDR1 WSHSY, CDR2 SAAADI. The CDR3 sequence is CASISGGTPRGEQYF. The CDR3 DNA follows: TGCGCCAGCATTAGTGGCGGGACCCCCCGGGGCGAGCAGTACTTC.

The chain uses TRBV5-1 and TRBJ2-3, with D perhaps matching TRBD1 (5 bases). V lost 1 base and J 4 bases, leaving 16 bases between the germline ends. The germline CDR1 and CDR2 sequences are SGHRS and YFSETQ. This CDR3 is built from 16 residues. CDR3 DNA sequence: TGCGCCAGCAGCTTGTACAGGACGGGTATGGCAGATACGCAGTATTTT. It is translated as CASSLYRTGMADTQYF.

The chain combines TRBV7-2 with TRBJ1-2; D might be TRBD1 (6 bases). Trimming shortened V by 5 bases and J by 0 bases, and 19 bases separated the two germline ends. From germline, CDR1 is SGHTA and CDR2 FQGNSA. The CDR3 runs to 17 residues. The CDR3 loop reads CASSVDTGKPSNYGYTF. In DNA, the CDR3 is TGTGCCAGCAGCGTAGACACAGGGAAACCCTCTAACTATGGCTACACCTTC.

The J gene is TRBJ2-7, the V gene TRBV3-1 (or the pseudogene TRBV3-2), with TRBD1 matching over 9 bases. The V gene's germline CDR1 is LGHDT and CDR2 YNNKEL (reference sequence). With V trimmed by 8 bases and J by 6 bases, 14 bases remained unmatched. The CDR3 contains 15 residues. The DNA of the CDR3 is TGTGCCAGCTCCGGACGAGGGGACAGGGTAGGCGAGCAGTACTTC. Its protein product is CASSGRGDRVGEQYF.